This T cell receptor beta chain was documented in a study of T-cell reconstitution after alpha-beta-depleted transplantation in children. This clonotype occurred many times. A library of TCRbeta sequences, prepared with unique molecular identifiers, was generated. TCRdb passed the PCR reads through MiXCR, listing each CDR3 protein once. The sample holds around 240,000 distinct CDR3 sequences, just under 8.5% seen once. Germline CDR1 is MGHRA and CDR2 is YSYEKL. The V and J ends lost 1 base and 9 bases, in that order; junction bases with no gene match: 6. There are 15 residues in the CDR3. Sequences were derived from PBMCs, mostly from graft donor cells, sampled 180 days after TCRalphabeta/CD19-depleted stem cell transplant. The rearrangement joins TRBV4-1 to TRBJ2-1; 10 nucleotides match TRBD2. The TCR originated in a male patient under 18 who had a stem cell transplant for acute lymphoblastic leukemia, so the T cells may come from the graft donor. CDR3 DNA sequence: TGCGCCAGCAGCCAAGGGCTAGCGGGAGTAGGTGAGCAGTTCTTC. It encodes CASSQGLAGVGEQFF.